This TCR beta chain was sequenced during a study of early T cells in non-severe SARS-CoV-2 infection. Overall study: Sequencing used unsorted whole-blood bulk RNA, so chains lack pairing.

This clonotype was detected ten times or more. Trimming took off 3 bases at V and 4 bases at J, with 13 bases between the two ends. This CDR3 region has 15 residues. The germline gives CDR1 MNHEY, CDR2 SMNVEV (reference sequence). Attached unique molecular identifiers marked individual cDNA molecules. TCRdb passed the 5' RACE reads through MiXCR, listing each CDR3 protein once. The sample lists 66,000 or so distinct CDR3 sequences; about a tenth were seen once. The source of this sequence is an adult who was a healthcare worker with PCR-confirmed SARS-CoV-2 infection or an uninfected control (not recorded which). V gene TRBV27 combines with J gene TRBJ2-1, with D tentatively TRBD1 (6 bases). Sequenced: whole blood. The CDR3 loop reads CASSFSTGPYNEQFF. CDR3 coding DNA: TGTGCCAGCAGTTTCTCGACAGGACCATACAATGAGCAGTTCTTC.